Each of the 7 T cell receptor beta chains below was sequenced from the same sample in a study of T cell responses to AZD1222 COVID-19 vaccine. This table comes from immunoSEQ multiplex PCR, and its TCRdb copy is limited to in-frame clones, with some not included. The table shows 130,000 to 150,000 clones, with around nine tenths occurring only once. This sample comprised peripheral blood, obtained on day 0 of AZD1222 vaccination. These TCRs come from an adult in good health.

The V call is TRBV12-5, the J call TRBJ2-1, with D possibly TRBD1 on 5 matching bases. CDR1 is LGHNT, CDR2 FRNRAP, per germline. This CDR3 has 12 residues. With 5 bases removed from V and 6 bases from J, the gap between germline ends came to 8 bases. CDR3 loop: CASGLGRNEQFF. CDR3 bases: TGTGCTAGTGGTCTGGGGCGCAATGAGCAGTTCTTC. The full variable domain, with the rest looked up from reference TRBV12-5 and TRBJ2-1, is DARVTQTPRHKVTEMGQEVTMRCQPILGHNTVFWYRQTMMQGLELLAYFRNRAPLDDSGMPKDRFSAEMPDATLATLKIQPSEPRDSAVYFCASGLGRNEQFFGPGTRLTVL.

The chain joins TRBV7-9 to TRBJ2-2, with D tentatively TRBD2 (5 bases). Trimming shortened V by 5 bases and J by 4 bases, and 20 bases separated the two germline ends. The V gene's germline CDR1 is SEHNR and CDR2 FQNEAQ (reference sequence). CDR3 length: 17 amino acids. This CDR3 reads CASSGRAGQSPTGELFF. The CDR3 nucleotides are TGTGCCAGCAGCGGACGGGCGGGCCAGTCACCCACCGGGGAGCTGTTTTTT.

The genes are TRBV5-1 and TRBJ1-5; D is perhaps TRBD1 (6 bases). The CDR3 runs to 16 residues. Germline-derived CDR1 and CDR2 are SGHRS and YFSETQ. V shed 4 bases and J shed 8 bases, with 22 bases lying between them. The CDR3 protein is CASSPTGGTRVKPQHF. CDR3 DNA: TGCGCCAGCAGCCCCACTGGAGGGACAAGGGTAAAGCCCCAGCATTTT.

V and J are TRBV5-1 and TRBJ2-2; 8 bases line up with TRBD1. There are 15 residues in the CDR3. The V and J ends lost 2 bases and 4 bases, in that order; junction bases with no gene match: 4. The germline gives CDR1 SGHRS, CDR2 YFSETQ. The CDR3 here is CASSFRTGSTGELFF. For the CDR3, the DNA is TGCGCCAGCAGCTTTAGGACAGGGAGCACCGGGGAGCTGTTTTTT.

This chain joins TRBV9 and TRBJ2-1; the D gene is possibly TRBD1 (6 bases). The CDR3 has 15 residues. Per the germline V gene, CDR1 is SGDLS and CDR2 is YYNGEE. Trimming cost V 3 bases and J 4 bases, with 14 bases left between them. DNA of the CDR3: TGTGCCAGCAGCGCAGACGGACAGCTATACAATGAGCAGTTCTTC. Protein product: CASSADGQLYNEQFF.

V usage is TRBV5-1 and J usage is TRBJ2-7; 8 bases are a match to TRBD1. This CDR3 region has 14 residues. After removal of 4 bases from V and 5 bases from J, the junction contained 8 bases not matched to a gene. CDR1 is SGHRS, CDR2 YFSETQ, per germline. CDR3 loop: CASSARTGLDEQYF. The CDR3 nucleotides read TGCGCCAGCAGCGCGAGGACAGGGCTAGACGAGCAGTACTTC. Full variable domain (remainder filled in from reference TRBV5-1 and TRBJ2-7): KAGVTQTPRYLIKTRGQQVTLSCSPISGHRSVSWYQQTPGQGLQFLFEYFSETQRNKGNFPGRFSGRQFSNSRSEMNVSTLELGDSALYLCASSARTGLDEQYFGPGTRLTVT.

This clone turned up a few times. The chain is built from TRBV15 and TRBJ1-2, with 8 bases identical to TRBD1. Unmatched junction bases numbered 15, after V lost 2 bases and J lost 10 bases. In germline, CDR1 is LNHNV, CDR2 YYDKDF (reference sequence). The CDR3 runs to 16 residues. The CDR3 region is CATSRRFIAGTGDYTF. The CDR3 DNA reads TGTGCCACCAGCAGACGTTTCATAGCCGGGACAGGAGACTACACCTTC.